The entry below gives a single T cell receptor beta chain sequence along with its context. Its antigen is not known. At the DNA level, this CDR3 is encoded by other sequences in the same sample as well. Staining for CD45RO/CCR7/CD25/CD127/CD95/CD27 allowed sorting of CD4+ naive, central memory, regulatory and stem cell-like memory cells. Isolated RNA was reverse transcribed in full, so expressed TCRB transcripts were sequenced. The assay was immunoSEQ multiplex PCR, and TCRdb's table has in-frame clones only and misses some. The sample records 600,000 to 700,000 clones, under 15% being singletons. The data are from a study of beta chain features in type 1 diabetes. Study results and caveats: HLA effects on TCRB rearrangement stayed unresolved here. TCRB CDR3s were moderately but significantly shorter in Type 1 diabetes patients in all four CD4+ subsets.

The specimen was naive CD4+ T cells from blood. This receptor was identified in a man aged 25-40 years with type 1 diabetes.

The CDR3 region has the DNA TGTGCCAGCAGTGAAGGGGGTACCTACGAGCAGTACTTC. Amino acids: CASSEGGTYEQYF. The V and J genes are TRBV2 and TRBJ2-7; no clear D. The CDR3 loop spans 13 amino acids. Between the trimmed V and J ends, which lost 1 base and 2 bases, there was a span of 6 bases. Per germline, CDR1 SNHLY and CDR2 FYNNEI. Full variable domain (missing parts from reference TRBV2 and TRBJ2-7): EPEVTQTPSHQVTQMGQEVILRCVPISNHLYFYWYRQILGQKVEFLVSFYNNEISEKSEIFDDQFSVERPDGSNFTLKIRSTKLEDSAMYFCASSEGGTYEQYFGPGTRLTVT.